These T cell receptor beta chains were read from a single sample in a study of regulatory T cells in long-lasting Graves disease. TCRdb re-derived calls from the multiplex PCR reads in MiXCR, one entry per CDR3 protein. The repertoire holds roughly 400,000 distinct CDR3 sequences, with less than 25% as singletons. This sample comprised peripheral blood mononuclear cells (PBMCs), obtained when the disease was refractory, from a patient treated with antithyroid drugs. These receptors were obtained from a female donor with Graves disease. The CDR3 runs from the conserved cysteine through the conserved F or W. Fields, in order: clone size, J gene, D gene, V gene, CDR3 DNA, CDR3 protein. D genes are given only for firm matches. Clone size appears in some rows only: once, few, many, or a class for an expanded clone.

>many|TRBJ2-7|-|TRBV6-1
TGTGCCAGCAGTGAGCGAGACAGAAACTACGAGCAGTACTTC
CASSERDRNYEQYF
>many|TRBJ1-2|-|TRBV7-9
TGTGCCAGCAGCCACAGACAGGAGTACACCTTC
CASSHRQEYTF
>-|TRBJ2-7|-|TRBV20-1
TGCAGTGCTCCCAAGGGCAGGGCCTACGAGCAGTACTTC
CSAPKGRAYEQYF
>-|TRBJ1-2|-|TRBV27
TGTGCCAGCAGTTTTAGGTCCGCGAACTATGGCTACACCTTC
CASSFRSANYGYTF
>many|TRBJ1-5|-|TRBV20-1
TGCAGTGCTAGAGTTCAACTTAGCAATCAGCCCCAGCATTTT
CSARVQLSNQPQHF
>-|TRBJ2-1|-|TRBV6-1
TGTGCCAGCATCAAAGGAGGGGGCACATACAATGAGCAGCTCTTC
CASIKGGGTYNEQLF
>-|TRBJ2-7|TRBD2|TRBV20-1
TGCAGTGTTGAAGCGGGAGGGCCGATGGGGAATGAGGAGCAGTACTTC
CSVEAGGPMGNEEQYF
>many|TRBJ2-5|-|TRBV27
TGTGCCAGCAGTCCCACAGGCTTCGGAGAGACCCAGTACTTC
CASSPTGFGETQYF
>-|TRBJ2-2|-|TRBV6-2/TRBV6-3
TGTGCCAGCAGTTACAAGGCGAACACCGGGGAGCTGTTTTTT
CASSYKANTGELFF
>many|TRBJ1-5|-|TRBV12-3/TRBV12-4
TGTGCCAGCAGTATCTACCGAAACCAGGGGCATCAGCCCCAGCATTTT
CASSIYRNQGHQPQHF
>-|TRBJ1-3|-|TRBV10-3
TGTGCCATCAGCGGATCAGGGGCGCTAACCTCTGGAAACACCATATATTTT
CAISGSGALTSGNTIYF
>once|TRBJ2-7|-|TRBV18
TGTGCCAGCTCACCACTCGGAGGAACTAACGAGCAGTACTTC
CASSPLGGTNEQYF
>many|TRBJ2-5|TRBD2|TRBV20-1
TGCAGTGCTAGTAACCTAGCGGGGGGCCAAGAGACCCAGTACTTC
CSASNLAGGQETQYF
>many|TRBJ2-7|TRBD2|TRBV7-2
TGTGCCAGCAGCTTACGGCTAGCGGGCGAGCAGTACTTC
CASSLRLAGEQYF
>-|TRBJ2-5|TRBD1|TRBV5-1
TGCGCCAGCAGCTTGGGGACAGGGGAGGAGACCCAGTACTTC
CASSLGTGEETQYF
>-|TRBJ2-7|-|TRBV5-6
TGTGCCAGCAGCTTGCTAACCGAATCACCCTACGAGCAGTACTTC
CASSLLTESPYEQYF
>-|TRBJ1-3|-|TRBV20-1
TGCAGTGCTAGTGCGCCAGGGTCGGGAAACACCATATATTTT
CSASAPGSGNTIYF
>many|TRBJ2-5|TRBD1|TRBV12-3/TRBV12-4
TGTGCCAGCAGCTCGACAGGGGGCGGAGAGACCCAGTACTTC
CASSSTGGGETQYF
>-|TRBJ2-1|TRBD1|TRBV7-2
TGTGCCAGCAGCCGGGGACAGGGGGTTCGCTCCTACAATGAGCAGTTCTTC
CASSRGQGVRSYNEQFF
>-|TRBJ2-1|-|TRBV12-3/TRBV12-4
TGTGCCAGCATGAGGAGCCATCTACTCCATGAGCAGTTCTTC
CASMRSHLLHEQFF
>-|TRBJ2-3|-|TRBV7-9
TGTGCCAGCAGCAATCGAACGGCAACAGATACGCAGTATTTT
CASSNRTATDTQYF
>many|TRBJ2-6|-|TRBV6-4
TGTGCCAGCAGTGACGGGGGGCCCTCTGGGGCCAACGTCCTGACTTTC
CASSDGGPSGANVLTF
>many|TRBJ2-5|TRBD2|TRBV6-1
TGTGCCAGCAGCCCTAGCGGGAGATCTGAGACCCAGTACTTC
CASSPSGRSETQYF
>-|TRBJ2-5|TRBD1|TRBV2
TGTGCCAGCAAAAAGGACAGGGCCAACTCCCAAGAGACCCAGTACTTC
CASKKDRANSQETQYF
>few|TRBJ1-2|-|TRBV19
TGTGCCAGCAATATATCTCCGGACGGATCTATGAGGGGCTACACCTTC
CASNISPDGSMRGYTF
>-|TRBJ2-5|TRBD1|TRBV6-2/TRBV6-3
TGTGTCAGCAGTTACTCAGGGGGCCGGGAGACCCAGTACTTC
CVSSYSGGRETQYF
>-|TRBJ1-2|-|TRBV7-3
TGTGCCAGCAGCTTAACGGGAGGGCCCGGCTACACCTTC
CASSLTGGPGYTF
>few|TRBJ2-7|-|TRBV12-3/TRBV12-4
TGTGCCAGCCGTACCGGGACGTCAGTTGGCTACGAGCAGTACTTC
CASRTGTSVGYEQYF
>many|TRBJ1-1|-|TRBV6-1
TGTGCCAGCAGTGAACCCTATAACACTGAAGCTTTCTTT
CASSEPYNTEAFF
>many|TRBJ2-5|-|TRBV7-8
TGTGCCAGCAGCTTAGCAAGATTTCTTTCCGAGAGGGAGACCCAGTACTTC
CASSLARFLSERETQYF
>many|TRBJ1-5|TRBD1|TRBV2
TGTGCCAGCAGTGCCGGACAGGGATTCTCAAGCAATCAGCCCCAGCATTTT
CASSAGQGFSSNQPQHF
>-|TRBJ2-4|-|TRBV6-2/TRBV6-3
TGTGCCAGCAGTTACGCTACCAGCGCGGATGCCCTAGCCAAAAACATTCAGTACTTC
CASSYATSADALAKNIQYF
>few|TRBJ2-5|-|TRBV20-1
TGCAGTGCTAGACGCATAGGGGGAGTAGAGACCCAGTACTTC
CSARRIGGVETQYF
>-|TRBJ2-7|-|TRBV5-4
TGTGCCAGCAGCTGGCCCCCTGGGGAGCAGTACTTC
CASSWPPGEQYF
>-|TRBJ2-3|-|TRBV24-1
TGTGCCACCAGTGCGGGACTGAGCACAGATACGCAGTATTTT
CATSAGLSTDTQYF
>many|TRBJ2-7|TRBD1|TRBV7-9
TGTGCCAGCAGCTTAGAAGGGACAGGGTCCCACGAGCAGTACTTC
CASSLEGTGSHEQYF
>many|TRBJ2-5|TRBD1|TRBV20-1
TGCAGTGCTAGTCAAGGGGGCCTCATTCTCAGTCGGCAGACCCAGTACTTC
CSASQGGLILSRQTQYF
>few|TRBJ2-7|-|TRBV10-1
TGCGCCAGCAGTGAAGGGACCCACGAGCAGTACTTC
CASSEGTHEQYF
>-|TRBJ2-2|-|TRBV5-8
TGTGCCAGCAGCTTGTTCAGTGGCGGGGAGCTGTTTTTT
CASSLFSGGELFF
>-|TRBJ1-5|-|TRBV19
TGTGCCAGTAGTATGGGGGACACCATGAAGGCCCAGCATTTT
CASSMGDTMKAQHF
>few|TRBJ2-7|TRBD1|TRBV7-2
TGCGCCAGCAGCCAAGATTTGGCAGGGGGACGCGAGCAGTACTTC
CASSQDLAGGREQYF
>few|TRBJ2-7|TRBD2|TRBV9
TGTGCCAGCAGCGTAGATCTAGCGGGGAACGAGCAGTACTTC
CASSVDLAGNEQYF
>many|TRBJ1-6|-|TRBV28
TGTGCCAGCAGTTTATTTCCAGAAAGCTCCTATAATTCACCCCTCCACTTT
CASSLFPESSYNSPLHF
>-|TRBJ2-5|-|TRBV7-2
TGTGCCAGCAGCTTAGCGCTCGGTTTGGCTCAAGAGACCCAGTACTTC
CASSLALGLAQETQYF
>many|TRBJ2-7|-|TRBV30
TGTGCCTGGAGGAGGAGGTCTACCCAACACGAGCAGTACTTC
CAWRRRSTQHEQYF
>few|TRBJ1-6|-|TRBV2
TGTGCCAGCAAGGACCGGCGGGATACTTTCACGGCCCTCCACTTT
CASKDRRDTFTALHF
>many|TRBJ2-5|-|TRBV20-1
TGCAGTGCTTTTCAGGGAGGAGAGACCCAGTACTTC
CSAFQGGETQYF
>few|TRBJ1-4|-|TRBV6-1
TGTGCCAGCAGAGCCATGGGGTCCAAACCAACTAATGAAAAACTGTTTTTT
CASRAMGSKPTNEKLFF
>few|TRBJ2-7|-|TRBV11-2
TGTGCCAGCAGCCAAGCCGTCTCTGACGAGCAGTACTTC
CASSQAVSDEQYF
>many|TRBJ2-7|-|TRBV7-2
TGTGCCAGCAGCATAACACCGACTAGGGGATATCCTACGAGGCAGTACTTC
CASSITPTRGYPTRQYF
>many|TRBJ1-1|-|TRBV24-1
TGTGCCACCAGTAAATGGTACACTGAAGCTTTCTTT
CATSKWYTEAFF
>-|TRBJ1-5|-|TRBV30
TGTGCCTGGCAGGGACGGGATAGCAATCAGCCCCAGCATTTT
CAWQGRDSNQPQHF
>-|TRBJ2-7|TRBD1|TRBV18
TGTGCCAGCTCACCCTGGACAGGGCGTGACGAGCAGTACTTC
CASSPWTGRDEQYF
>once|TRBJ2-3|-|TRBV7-9
TGTGCCAGCAGCTTCGATTGGGGCCTAACGCAGTATTTT
CASSFDWGLTQYF
>-|TRBJ1-5|-|TRBV20-1
TGCAGTGCTATGGGAGTTCTGAGCAATCAGCCCCAGCATTTT
CSAMGVLSNQPQHF
>many|TRBJ2-2|TRBD1|TRBV11-3
TGTGCCAGCAGCTCCAGGGGGCGGGAGAACACCGGGGAGCTGTTTTTT
CASSSRGRENTGELFF